This entry is about one T cell receptor beta chain. Antigen specificity is unknown. The sample belongs to a study of shared clonotypes between healthy human individuals. Study-level findings and limits: Sorted-subset sequencing, rarefaction showed, was incomplete despite large depth.

Naive CD8 cells comprised CD45RO-negative, CCR7-positively selected cells, excluding terminally differentiated effector memory CD45RA+ cells. The germline V gene has CDR1 MNHEY and CDR2 SMNVEV (reference sequence). The ends lost 8 bases at V and 1 base at J; junction bases unmatched: 6. The CDR3 contains 15 residues. Some clones are missing from TCRdb's copy, which holds only in-frame ones; the method was immunoSEQ multiplex PCR. The profile shows about 2.1 million clones, roughly 91% of them singletons. The sequence was obtained from a man between 18 and 29 years old in good health. Some clones in this sample may be carry-over from other donors' samples. Sample: naive CD8+ T cells from PBMCs. This sequence joins TRBV27 and TRBJ2-2, with 8 bases lining up with TRBD1. The CDR3 bases are TGTGCCAGCGGAGGGACAGGCCGGAACACCGGGGAGCTGTTTTTT. Translation gives CASGGTGRNTGELFF.